The rows below give T cell receptor beta chains drawn from one sample of a study of T-cell memory formation after mild COVID-19. TCRdb re-derived calls from the 5' RACE reads in MiXCR, one entry per CDR3 protein. The sample yields about 350,000 distinct CDR3 sequences, around 28% seen once. Sequenced input: PBMCs or a T cell subset sorted from them (not recorded which). All receptors derive from an adult woman who had mild COVID-19 (a few samples of this study predate the infection). Cell type and time point are not known. The CDR3 runs from the conserved cysteine through the conserved F or W. The order of the fields is V gene, clone size, D gene, J gene, CDR3 DNA, CDR3 protein. D genes are given only for firm matches. The size field is filled for only some rows; it gives once, few, many or a size class.

TRBV2	NA	NA	TRBJ2-1	TGTGCCAGCAGCAGGGGGACTACCAATGAGCAGTTCTTC	CASSRGTTNEQFF
TRBV2	few	NA	TRBJ2-7	TGTGCCAGCACCTCAGGGATTATCGGCGAGCAGTACTTC	CASTSGIIGEQYF
TRBV2	NA	NA	TRBJ2-1	TGTGCCAGAGCTGGACTACTCAACAATGAGCAGTTCTTC	CARAGLLNNEQFF
TRBV4-3	few	NA	TRBJ2-7	TGCGCCAGCAGCCAAGCGGGCCAGGGCTCCTACGAGCAGTACTTC	CASSQAGQGSYEQYF
TRBV29-1	NA	TRBD1	TRBJ1-1	TGCAGCGTTGCGAAACAGGGGCGCTTTCAAGCTTTCTTT	CSVAKQGRFQAFF
TRBV4-1	NA	TRBD1	TRBJ2-2	TGCGCCAGCAGCCAACCAAGACAGGGGGGCACCGGGGAGCTGTTTTTT	CASSQPRQGGTGELFF
TRBV5-1	many	TRBD1	TRBJ2-7	TGCGCCAGCAGCACCGGGACAGGTCCCTACGAGCAGTACTTC	CASSTGTGPYEQYF
TRBV20-1	few	NA	TRBJ2-1	TGCAGTGGGGGGCGGGAGACGCACAATGAGCAGTTCTTC	CSGGRETHNEQFF
TRBV5-1	NA	TRBD1	TRBJ2-2	TGCGCCAGCAGCTTGGCCACGCAGGGGGAAGGCGGGGAGCTGTTTTTT	CASSLATQGEGGELFF
TRBV20-1	NA	NA	TRBJ2-1	TGCAGTGCTAGAGTCTACAATGAGCAGTTCTTC	CSARVYNEQFF
TRBV7-9	NA	TRBD1	TRBJ2-7	TGTGCCAGCAGCCTCAGGGGGCAGTCCTACGAGCAGTACTTC	CASSLRGQSYEQYF
TRBV5-1	NA	TRBD2	TRBJ2-2	TGCGCCAGCAGCCTTGCGGTAGCGGGCACCGGGGAGCTGTTTTTT	CASSLAVAGTGELFF
TRBV29-1	few	NA	TRBJ2-7	TGCAGCGTTGAAGTTGCTCGGGGGACGCTCTACGAGCAGTACTTC	CSVEVARGTLYEQYF
TRBV5-5	NA	NA	TRBJ2-7	TGTGCCAGCAGCCCCGGACACGCGCGGGAGCAGTACTTC	CASSPGHAREQYF
TRBV7-6	few	NA	TRBJ2-1	TGTGCCAGCAGCTTATGGGCCAAACCCTACAATGAGCAGTTCTTC	CASSLWAKPYNEQFF
TRBV7-6	many	TRBD2	TRBJ2-1	TGTGCCAGCAGCCCTCGAGCGGGGTTATCCTACAATGAGCAGTTCTTC	CASSPRAGLSYNEQFF
TRBV3-1	NA	NA	TRBJ2-2	TGTGCCAGCAGCCGCCCCCGCGGGGAGCTGTTTTTT	CASSRPRGELFF
TRBV4-1	NA	NA	TRBJ2-3	TGCGCCAGCAGCCTTCGACTTACTAGCACAGATACGCAGTATTTT	CASSLRLTSTDTQYF
TRBV7-8	NA	NA	TRBJ1-1	TGTGCCAGCAGCTTAGTGGGAAAGAACACTGAAGCTTTCTTT	CASSLVGKNTEAFF
TRBV4-3	NA	NA	TRBJ2-6	TGCGCCAGCAGCCTTCGCCTCTCTGGGGCCAACGTCCTGACTTTC	CASSLRLSGANVLTF
TRBV25-1	NA	NA	TRBJ1-5	TGTGCCAGCAGGCGGGGGGCCTATAGCAATCAGCCCCAGCATTTT	CASRRGAYSNQPQHF
TRBV19	many	NA	TRBJ2-7	TGTGCCAGTAGTATCACCCCGGCTTCCTACGAGCAGTACTTC	CASSITPASYEQYF
TRBV15	few	NA	TRBJ2-1	TGTGCCACCAGCAGTACATCCTATAACAATGAGCAGTTCTTC	CATSSTSYNNEQFF
TRBV5-1	NA	TRBD1	TRBJ2-7	TGCGCCAGCAGCTCGAGACAGGGGGCCACCTACGAGCAGTACTTC	CASSSRQGATYEQYF
TRBV11-3	NA	TRBD1	TRBJ2-7	TGTGCCAGCAGCTCCATAAGGAGACAGGGGGCTTACGAGCAGTACTTC	CASSSIRRQGAYEQYF
TRBV27	NA	TRBD1	TRBJ1-6	TGTGCCAGCAGTTCCACCGGGACAGGGGGCTATTCACCCCTCCACTTT	CASSSTGTGGYSPLHF
TRBV7-9	few	NA	TRBJ2-1	TGTGCCAGCAGCTTTGCGGGCCCGACCGTTCGCTCCTACAATGAGCAGTTCTTC	CASSFAGPTVRSYNEQFF
TRBV5-6	NA	NA	TRBJ2-2	TGTGCCAGCAGCCTGAGGGTTAACACCGGGGAGCTGTTTTTT	CASSLRVNTGELFF
TRBV12-3/TRBV12-4	NA	NA	TRBJ1-5	TGTGCCACCTCAGACTCTTCCTATCAGCCCCAGCATTTT	CATSDSSYQPQHF
TRBV5-6	few	TRBD1	TRBJ1-2	TGTGCCAGCAGCTCACAGGGGAGACGCGGTGGCTACACCTTC	CASSSQGRRGGYTF
TRBV20-1	few	TRBD1	TRBJ1-2	TGCAGTGCTAGAAGGTCCGGGACAGGGTACGACAGCTATGGCTACACCTTC	CSARRSGTGYDSYGYTF
TRBV7-8	few	TRBD2	TRBJ2-3	TGTGCCAGCAGTCGCCCGAGCGGGGGGGCCTCAGATACGCAGTATTTT	CASSRPSGGASDTQYF
TRBV29-1	NA	TRBD1	TRBJ1-2	TGCAGCGTTGATAAGACAGGGGATGGCTACACCTTC	CSVDKTGDGYTF
TRBV6-2/TRBV6-3	NA	NA	TRBJ1-5	TGTGCCAGCAGTTATAGCAGAGGGCCTCAGCCCCAGCATTTT	CASSYSRGPQPQHF
TRBV15	NA	NA	TRBJ1-4	TGTGCCACCAGCAGAGCTCTTAATGAAAAACTGTTTTTT	CATSRALNEKLFF
TRBV6-5	NA	NA	TRBJ2-3	TGTGCCAGCAGTTACTCCCCTCAGGGAGGCACGCAGTATTTT	CASSYSPQGGTQYF
TRBV5-1	few	NA	TRBJ1-2	TGCGCCAGCAGCATACGACAGCCCAACTATGGCTACACCTTC	CASSIRQPNYGYTF
TRBV10-3	NA	TRBD1	TRBJ2-7	TGTGCCATCAGTGAGGAGGGGGCGCCTTCCGAGCAGTACTTC	CAISEEGAPSEQYF
TRBV7-9	many	NA	TRBJ2-5	TGTGCCAGCAGCTTTAGCGGAGAGACCCAGTACTTC	CASSFSGETQYF
TRBV7-2	few	NA	TRBJ2-5	TGTGCCAGCAGTTTAGCCCAGGGGGAGACCCAGTACTTC	CASSLAQGETQYF
TRBV12-3/TRBV12-4	NA	NA	TRBJ1-1	TGTGCCACAAGACAGTTGAACACTGAAGCTTTCTTT	CATRQLNTEAFF
TRBV11-2	NA	NA	TRBJ2-3	TGTGCCAGCAGCCACACCGGGAATATCGGCACAGATACGCAGTATTTT	CASSHTGNIGTDTQYF
TRBV3-1	many	NA	TRBJ1-1	TGTGCCAGCAGCCGAGATACGACAGAAGCTTTCTTT	CASSRDTTEAFF
TRBV12-3/TRBV12-4	NA	NA	TRBJ2-4	TGTGCCAGCAGCCCCGGGACACTTCAGTACTTC	CASSPGTLQYF
TRBV7-2	NA	TRBD2	TRBJ2-3	TGTGCCAGCAGCCGGACTAGCGGATATAGCACAGATACGCAGTATTTT	CASSRTSGYSTDTQYF
TRBV27	NA	TRBD2	TRBJ2-7	TGTGCCAGCAGTTTAAGGGCGGGAGGGTCCTACGAGCAGTACTTC	CASSLRAGGSYEQYF
TRBV5-1	many	TRBD1	TRBJ1-1	TGCGCCAGCAGCTTGAGGACAGGGAACACTGAAGCTTTCTTT	CASSLRTGNTEAFF
TRBV7-9	NA	NA	TRBJ2-7	TGTGCCAGCAGCTTTACTACTAGCTCCTACGAGCAGTACTTC	CASSFTTSSYEQYF
TRBV20-1	NA	NA	TRBJ2-1	TGCAGTGCTAGCTGGGCGACGGATGAGCAGTTCTTC	CSASWATDEQFF
TRBV29-1	NA	NA	TRBJ2-4	TGCAGCGTTATTGGGACCCTGTCGGACATTCAGTACTTC	CSVIGTLSDIQYF
TRBV20-1	many	NA	TRBJ2-1	TGCAGTGCTAGTGTACTCCTGGGGTCAGGCGAGCAGTTCTTC	CSASVLLGSGEQFF
TRBV7-9	NA	TRBD1	TRBJ2-1	TGTGCCAGCAGCTTAACAACAGGGGACCGCAATGAGCAGTTCTTC	CASSLTTGDRNEQFF
TRBV3-1	few	NA	TRBJ2-3	TGTGCCAGCAGCCAAGATCTTGCGGGGTTGCAGTATTTT	CASSQDLAGLQYF
TRBV5-1	NA	TRBD1	TRBJ2-7	TGCGCCAGCAGCTCTGGGGACAGGGCCAACGAGCAGTACTTC	CASSSGDRANEQYF
TRBV6-5	few	NA	TRBJ2-7	TGTGCCAGCAGTCATGGACAGTTCTACGAGCAGTACTTC	CASSHGQFYEQYF
TRBV28	NA	TRBD1	TRBJ1-2	TGTGCCAGCAGACGCGAGGGACAGGCGTACTATGGCTACACCTTC	CASRREGQAYYGYTF
TRBV12-3/TRBV12-4	NA	NA	TRBJ2-5	TGTGCCAGCGGCCCGGGACACCGTGAGGAGACCCAGTACTTC	CASGPGHREETQYF
TRBV19	NA	TRBD1	TRBJ1-1	TGTGCCAGTAGTATTTCGGGGACAGGGTGGAGCACTGAAGCTTTCTTT	CASSISGTGWSTEAFF
TRBV5-1	NA	NA	TRBJ2-1	TGCGCCAGCAGCCCCCAGATGGGGGACTCCTACAATGAGCAGTTCTTC	CASSPQMGDSYNEQFF
TRBV10-3	few	TRBD1	TRBJ2-7	TGTGCCATCAGTGATTCGGACAGGCGGCCCTACGAGCAGTACTTC	CAISDSDRRPYEQYF